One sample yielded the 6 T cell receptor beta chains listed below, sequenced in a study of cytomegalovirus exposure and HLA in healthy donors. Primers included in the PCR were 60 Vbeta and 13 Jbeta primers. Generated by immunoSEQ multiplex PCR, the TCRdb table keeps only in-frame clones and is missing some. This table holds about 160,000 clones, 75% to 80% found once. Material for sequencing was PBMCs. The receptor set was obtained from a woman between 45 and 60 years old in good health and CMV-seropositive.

The CDR3 sequence is CASSVVSAGGYNEQFF. CDR3 in DNA: TGTGCCAGCAGCGTAGTATCAGCGGGGGGTTACAATGAGCAGTTCTTC. V usage is TRBV9 and J usage is TRBJ2-1, with 9 bases fitting TRBD2. Germline V gene lookup returns CDR1 SGDLS and CDR2 YYNGEE. The CDR3 has 16 amino acids. After removal of 0 bases from V and 4 bases from J, the junction contained 5 bases not matched to a gene.

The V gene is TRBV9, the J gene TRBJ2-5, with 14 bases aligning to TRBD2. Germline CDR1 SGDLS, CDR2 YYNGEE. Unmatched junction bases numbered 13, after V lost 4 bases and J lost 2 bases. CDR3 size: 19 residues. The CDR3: CASSQHPGLAGARQETQYF. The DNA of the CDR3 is TGTGCCAGCAGCCAACACCCGGGACTAGCGGGGGCGCGACAAGAGACCCAGTACTTC.

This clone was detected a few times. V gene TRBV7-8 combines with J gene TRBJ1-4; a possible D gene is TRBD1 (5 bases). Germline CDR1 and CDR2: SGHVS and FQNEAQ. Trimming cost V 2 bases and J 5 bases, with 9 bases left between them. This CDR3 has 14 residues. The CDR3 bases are TGTGCCAGCAGCTTAACACAGGCAAATGAAAAACTGTTTTTT. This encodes CASSLTQANEKLFF. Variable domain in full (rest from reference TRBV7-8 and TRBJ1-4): GAGVSQSPRYKVAKRGQDVALRCDPISGHVSLFWYQQALGQGPEFLTYFQNEAQLDKSGLPSDRFFAERPEGSVSTLKIQRTQQEDSAVYLCASSLTQANEKLFFGSGTQLSVL.

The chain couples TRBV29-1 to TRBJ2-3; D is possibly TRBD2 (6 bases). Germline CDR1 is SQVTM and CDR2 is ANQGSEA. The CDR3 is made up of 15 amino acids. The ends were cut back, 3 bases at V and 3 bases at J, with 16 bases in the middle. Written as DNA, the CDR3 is TGCAGCGTTGATTTCCGGGGGAAATATACAGATACGCAGTATTTT. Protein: CSVDFRGKYTDTQYF.

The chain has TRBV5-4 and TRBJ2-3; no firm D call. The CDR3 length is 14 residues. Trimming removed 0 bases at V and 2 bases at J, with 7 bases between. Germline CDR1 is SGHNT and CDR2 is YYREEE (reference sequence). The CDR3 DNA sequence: TGTGCCAGCAGCTTGGGTCAGAACACAGATACGCAGTATTTT. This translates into CASSLGQNTDTQYF.

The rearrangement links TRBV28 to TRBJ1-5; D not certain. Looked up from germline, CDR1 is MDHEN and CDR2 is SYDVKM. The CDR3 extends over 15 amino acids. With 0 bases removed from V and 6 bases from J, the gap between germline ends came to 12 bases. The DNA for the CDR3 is TGTGCCAGCAGTTTATGGGCAGGAGGCGGTCAGCCCCAGCATTTT. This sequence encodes CASSLWAGGGQPQHF.